Below, 29 T cell receptor beta chains from the same sample are listed, as sequenced in a study of T cell responses to AZD1222 COVID-19 vaccine. Some clones are missing from TCRdb's copy, which holds only in-frame ones; the method was immunoSEQ multiplex PCR. The sample has 110,000 to 150,000 clones, around 90% seen once. Specimen: peripheral blood, collected on day 0 of AZD1222 vaccination. The receptors were gathered from an adult in good health.

The V call is TRBV5-1, the J call TRBJ2-1; the match to TRBD2 covers 7 bases. The V gene end was trimmed by 0 bases and the J gene end by 10 bases; junction bases not matched to a gene: 1. Looked up from germline, CDR1 is SGHRS and CDR2 is YFSETQ. The CDR3 runs to 12 residues. The CDR3 DNA sequence: TGCGCCAGCAGCTTGGTGACTAGCGAGCAGTTCTTC. It codes for CASSLVTSEQFF.

The chain carries TRBV13 and TRBJ2-5; 8 nucleotides agree with TRBD2. This CDR3 is built from 16 residues. Per the germline V gene, CDR1 is PRHDT and CDR2 is FYEKMQ (reference sequence). Trimming cost V 5 bases and J 5 bases; bases outside gene matches: 13. The CDR3 protein is CASSPWGAGEQETQYF. The DNA of the CDR3 is TGTGCCAGCAGCCCCTGGGGAGCGGGAGAACAGGAGACCCAGTACTTC.

The chain uses TRBV14 and TRBJ1-1; D ambiguous. Germline V gene sequence: CDR1 SGHDN, CDR2 FVKESK. V was shortened by 6 bases and J by 4 bases, with 12 bases between the two germline ends. The CDR3 spans 13 residues. The CDR3 DNA is TGTGCCAGCAGTTTTAATTCGGGCACTGAAGCTTTCTTT. Amino acid sequence: CASSFNSGTEAFF.

The V call is TRBV15, the J call TRBJ2-1; 10 bases are shared with TRBD2. J gave up 7 bases and V 0 bases, and 6 bases lay outside the gene matches. The CDR3 loop spans 16 amino acids. Per the germline V gene, CDR1 is LNHNV and CDR2 is YYDKDF (reference sequence). The CDR3 DNA follows: TGTGCCACCAGCAGAGACCCCGGGACTAGCGTGAATGAGCAGTTCTTC. It translates to CATSRDPGTSVNEQFF.

The chain uses TRBV6-1 and TRBJ1-1; no clear D gene. V was trimmed by 3 bases and J by 10 bases, leaving 24 bases between them. CDR3 size: 16 residues. Germline CDR1 and CDR2: MNHNS and SASEGT. The CDR3 sequence: CASSDNFAPGYEGAFF. The DNA for the CDR3 is TGTGCCAGCAGTGACAATTTTGCCCCGGGATATGAAGGAGCTTTCTTT.

The V gene is TRBV6-2 or TRBV6-3, the J gene TRBJ1-1, with D hard to call. The CDR3 runs to 15 residues. CDR1 is MNHEY, CDR2 SVGEGT, per germline. V was shortened by 5 bases and J by 1 base, with 14 bases between the two germline ends. CDR3 nucleotide sequence: TGTGCCAGCAGTCCCCACATATCCACGAACACTGAAGCTTTCTTT. This translates into CASSPHISTNTEAFF.

This clone was picked up one time. The chain links TRBV7-8 to TRBJ2-2, with a weak D call TRBD2 (6 bases). V was cut by 1 base and J by 6 bases, with 9 bases left in between. The CDR3 is 14 amino acids. Germline V lookup: CDR1 SGHVS, CDR2 FQNEAQ. The CDR3 DNA is TGTGCCAGCAGCTTAGTAGGCGGGGCCGGGGAGCTGTTTTTT. Its protein is CASSLVGGAGELFF.

The chain joins TRBV5-1 to TRBJ2-1; 14 positions match TRBD2. The length of the CDR3 is 16 residues. The germline V gene has CDR1 SGHRS and CDR2 YFSETQ. The trim removed 7 bases at V and 3 bases at J, leaving 6 bases unmatched. CDR3 sequence reads: CASGPGTSGGYNEQFF. CDR3 nucleotide sequence: TGCGCCAGCGGCCCGGGGACTAGCGGGGGCTACAATGAGCAGTTCTTC.

In nucleotides, the CDR3 is TGTGCCAGCAGTGGCGTGGGGGTACCACAAGAGACCCAGTACTTC. Translated: CASSGVGVPQETQYF. V gene TRBV2 combines with J gene TRBJ2-5; tentatively, D is TRBD1 or TRBD2 (5 bases each). This CDR3 contains 15 residues. V was clipped by 4 bases and J by 2 bases, with 14 bases between them. From germline, CDR1 is SNHLY and CDR2 FYNNEI.

The chain joins TRBV5-6 to TRBJ2-5; maybe TRBD2 (5 bases). Germline lookup yields CDR1 SGHDT and CDR2 YYEEEE. The CDR3 length is 14 residues. V was cut by 7 bases and J by 5 bases, with 18 bases left in between. The DNA for the CDR3 is TGTGCCAGCCTACTCTATCCGGAGGTGGAGACCCAGTACTTC. Translating gives CASLLYPEVETQYF. The full variable domain, its missing parts supplied by reference TRBV5-6 and TRBJ2-5, is DAGVTQSPTHLIKTRGQQVTLRCSPKSGHDTVSWYQQALGQGPQFIFQYYEEEERQRGNFPDRFSGHQFPNYSSELNVNALLLGDSALYLCASLLYPEVETQYFGPGTRLLVL.

This sequence joins TRBV7-9 and TRBJ1-4, with D possibly TRBD1 on 5 matching bases. With 0 bases removed from V and 6 bases from J, the gap between germline ends came to 11 bases. Germline V gene sequence: CDR1 SEHNR, CDR2 FQNEAQ (reference sequence). CDR3 size: 15 residues. CDR3 DNA sequence: TGTGCCAGCAGCTTAGCCCTCGGGGCCGATGAAAAACTGTTTTTT. Its protein is CASSLALGADEKLFF.

With respect to this clone: This CDR3 is also generated by other DNA sequences in the sample. The chain carries TRBV4-2 and TRBJ1-6; D remains unclear. The CDR3 has 16 amino acids. V was pared by 1 base and J by 5 bases, with 12 bases between. Germline CDR1 is LGHNA and CDR2 is YNFKEQ. CDR3 sequence: CASSQGQLVDNSPLHF. DNA for the CDR3: TGTGCCAGCAGCCAAGGCCAGCTTGTTGATAATTCACCCCTCCACTTT.

This rearrangement joins TRBV3-1 (or the pseudogene TRBV3-2) to TRBJ2-5, with TRBD1 as a possible D gene (6 bases). The CDR3 totals 13 residues. Germline V lookup: CDR1 LGHDT, CDR2 YNNKEL (reference sequence). V was trimmed by 3 bases and J by 4 bases, leaving 9 bases between them. The CDR3 region is CASSHRGGETQYF. The CDR3 nucleotides read TGTGCCAGCAGCCACAGGGGCGGAGAGACCCAGTACTTC.

The chain recombines TRBV28 with TRBJ1-5; no clear D. CDR1 and CDR2 (germline): MDHEN, SYDVKM. Trimming took off 6 bases at V and 4 bases at J, with 7 bases between the two ends. The CDR3 consists of 12 residues. The CDR3, as DNA: TGTGCCAGCAGGGTGGGGAATCAGCCCCAGCATTTT. Amino acids: CASRVGNQPQHF.

The V gene is TRBV7-2, the J gene TRBJ2-7; TRBD1 matches at 8 bases. This CDR3 is built from 17 residues. Germline trimming cut 3 bases from V and 3 bases from J; bases unmatched to any gene: 13. CDR1 and CDR2 (germline): SGHTA, FQGNSA. Here the CDR3 reads CASSFSPAGGTLYEQYF. CDR3 bases: TGTGCCAGCAGCTTTTCCCCTGCAGGGGGCACTCTCTACGAGCAGTACTTC. Complete variable domain (other parts from reference TRBV7-2 and TRBJ2-7): GAGVSQSPSNKVTEKGKDVELRCDPISGHTALYWYRQSLGQGLEFLIYFQGNSAPDKSGLPSDRFSAERTGGSVSTLTIQRTQQEDSAVYLCASSFSPAGGTLYEQYFGPGTRLTVT.

The V and J genes are TRBV6-1 and TRBJ1-1; D is undetermined. The germline gives CDR1 MNHNS, CDR2 SASEGT. The V gene lost 2 bases and the J gene lost 6 bases, with 10 bases spanning the gap. The CDR3 has 13 amino acids. CDR3 sequence: CASSEKGGAEAFF. The CDR3 bases are TGTGCCAGCAGTGAAAAAGGCGGGGCTGAAGCTTTCTTT.

The V and J genes are TRBV7-3 and TRBJ2-2; TRBD2 aligns across 9 bases. CDR3 length: 16 amino acids. The V and J ends lost 2 bases and 6 bases, in that order; junction bases with no gene match: 7. Germline loops: CDR1 SGHTA, CDR2 FQGTGA. CDR3 protein: CASSLQSAGGAGELFF. In DNA, the CDR3 is TGTGCCAGCAGCTTACAGTCGGCGGGAGGGGCCGGGGAGCTGTTTTTT. Full variable domain (missing parts from reference TRBV7-3 and TRBJ2-2): GAGVSQTPSNKVTEKGKYVELRCDPISGHTALYWYRQSLGQGPEFLIYFQGTGAADDSGLPNDRFFAVRPEGSVSTLKIQRTERGDSAVYLCASSLQSAGGAGELFFGEGSRLTVL.

This chain links TRBV28 with TRBJ1-5, with TRBD1 as a possible D gene (6 bases). Per the germline V gene, CDR1 is MDHEN and CDR2 is SYDVKM. The CDR3 length is 16 residues. The V end was cut by 6 bases, the J end by 4 bases, with 19 bases between. The CDR3 nucleotides are TGTGCCAGCAGGGGATGGGCTGGGGGGCAGAATCAGCCCCAGCATTTT. It is translated as CASRGWAGGQNQPQHF.

This clone was observed a handful of times. The chain is built from TRBV3-1 (or the pseudogene TRBV3-2) and TRBJ1-4; D gene unclear. V lost 1 base, J lost 10 bases, and 16 bases lay in between. This CDR3 is built from 15 residues. The germline V gene has CDR1 LGHDT and CDR2 YNNKEL (reference sequence). CDR3 residues: CASSQGTGIRLKLFF. The CDR3 nucleotides read TGTGCCAGCAGCCAAGGGACGGGAATTAGGTTAAAACTGTTTTTT.

In its sample, this clone was seen once. The chain combines TRBV19 with TRBJ1-5; TRBD1 matches 9 bases. The germline V gene has CDR1 LNHDA and CDR2 SQIVND (reference sequence). With 6 bases clipped from V and 7 bases from J, the junction kept 10 bases outside the gene matches. This CDR3 spans 15 amino acids. CDR3 sequence: CASRPGQGRAQPQHF. CDR3 nucleotides: TGTGCCAGTAGGCCGGGACAGGGAAGGGCACAGCCCCAGCATTTT.

The rearrangement links TRBV6-6 to TRBJ2-7; no clear D gene. Trimming left V 2 bases short and J 0 bases short, with 5 bases between. This CDR3 region has 13 residues. The germline CDR1 and CDR2 sequences are MNHNY and SVGAGI (reference sequence). The CDR3 DNA sequence: TGTGCCAGCAGTTACCCTAGCTCCTACGAGCAGTACTTC. This sequence encodes CASSYPSSYEQYF.

This clone was counted only a few times. The chain joins TRBV5-4 to TRBJ1-2; a possible D gene is TRBD1 (6 bases). V lost 1 base to trimming and J lost 8 bases, with 12 bases between them. The CDR3 sequence is 13 residues long. CDR1 is SGHNT and CDR2 is YYREEE in the germline V gene (reference sequence). CDR3 residues: CASSLTGTAGYTF. The CDR3 DNA reads TGTGCCAGCAGCTTGACAGGGACGGCGGGCTACACCTTC.

The sample holds a few counts of this clone. V is TRBV15 and J is TRBJ1-2; no clear D gene. The CDR3 covers 12 residues. Germline V gene data show CDR1 as LNHNV and CDR2 as YYDKDF (reference sequence). Between the trimmed V and J ends, which lost 1 base and 10 bases, there was a span of 10 bases. CDR3: CATSRGQSDYTF. CDR3 nucleotide sequence: TGTGCCACCAGCAGAGGACAATCGGACTACACCTTC.

The J gene is TRBJ2-2, the V gene TRBV7-9; maybe TRBD1 (5 bases). CDR3 length: 15 residues. Per the germline V gene, CDR1 is SEHNR and CDR2 is FQNEAQ (reference sequence). Trimming removed 1 base from V and 2 bases from J, with 8 bases in between. As DNA, the CDR3 is TGTGCCAGCAGCTTAGGAGGACACAACACCGGGGAGCTGTTTTTT. Translating gives CASSLGGHNTGELFF.

The J gene is TRBJ2-7, the V gene TRBV11-2; TRBD2 matches at 8 bases. The ends lost 5 bases at V and 6 bases at J; junction bases unmatched: 6. The CDR3 loop spans 13 amino acids. The V gene's germline CDR1 is SGHAT and CDR2 FQNNGV. CDR3 sequence: CASSAGRASEQYF. The CDR3 DNA is TGTGCCAGCAGCGCCGGGAGGGCCAGCGAGCAGTACTTC.

The V gene is TRBV11-3, the J gene TRBJ1-6; D uncertain. Germline CDR1 SGHNT, CDR2 YENEEA. V gave up 4 bases and J gave up 5 bases, with 6 bases separating them. The CDR3 has 13 residues. The CDR3 DNA sequence: TGTGCCAGCAGCTCTACTAATAATTCACCCCTCCACTTT. It is translated as CASSSTNNSPLHF.

This rearrangement joins TRBV7-9 to TRBJ1-1; D possibly corresponds to TRBD1 (5 bases). Germline V gene sequence: CDR1 SEHNR, CDR2 FQNEAQ (reference sequence). This CDR3 has 13 residues. Trimming removed 3 bases at V and 4 bases at J, with 9 bases between. CDR3 in DNA: TGTGCCAGCAGCTTTGTAGACAGCACTGAAGCTTTCTTT. It is translated as CASSFVDSTEAFF.

The chain has TRBV3-1 (or the pseudogene TRBV3-2) and TRBJ2-7, with TRBD2 matching over 9 bases. Germline CDR1 reads LGHDT; CDR2 reads YNNKEL (reference sequence). V lost 3 bases, J lost 7 bases, and 7 bases stayed unmatched. The CDR3 runs 14 residues. The CDR3 loop reads CASSHWTSEEEQYF. For the CDR3, the DNA is TGTGCCAGCAGCCATTGGACTAGCGAGGAAGAGCAGTACTTC.

The rearrangement links TRBV7-2 to TRBJ2-7, with D possibly called TRBD1 or TRBD2 (5 bases each). The CDR3 is 14 amino acids. The V gene's germline CDR1 is SGHTA and CDR2 FQGNSA. Deletions cut 5 bases from V and 3 bases from J, with 14 bases between. The CDR3 is CASSPRDRYYEQYF. The CDR3 DNA sequence: TGTGCCAGCAGCCCAAGGGACCGTTACTACGAGCAGTACTTC.